Following are 2 T cell receptor beta chains from one sample sequenced in a study of cytomegalovirus exposure and HLA in healthy donors. A multiplex PCR was run with 60 Vbeta primers and 13 Jbeta primers. Sequencing was performed with immunoSEQ multiplex PCR; in TCRdb, only in-frame clones are kept and a portion is missing. The sample shows tens of thousands of clones, approximately 70% of them seen only once. The material sequenced was PBMCs. All receptors come from a woman between 50 and 59 years old in good health and CMV-seropositive.

The rearrangement joins TRBV6-4 to TRBJ1-1; D not resolved. The V gene lost 11 bases and the J gene lost 0 bases, with 16 bases spanning the gap. The CDR3 spans 14 residues. CDR1 is MRHNA and CDR2 is SNTAGT in the germline V gene. CDR3 bases: TGTGCCCTGAAAGAGGGCACTATGAACACTGAAGCTTTCTTT. Translating gives CALKEGTMNTEAFF.

This clone was observed a single time. The chain couples TRBV5-1 to TRBJ2-7, with D uncertain. The CDR3 has 14 amino acids. Germline assignment: CDR1 SGHRS and CDR2 YFSETQ. V was clipped by 1 base and J by 2 bases, with 10 bases between them. Here the CDR3 reads CASSLSPGPYEQYF. Written as DNA, the CDR3 is TGCGCCAGCAGCTTGAGCCCGGGTCCCTACGAGCAGTACTTC.